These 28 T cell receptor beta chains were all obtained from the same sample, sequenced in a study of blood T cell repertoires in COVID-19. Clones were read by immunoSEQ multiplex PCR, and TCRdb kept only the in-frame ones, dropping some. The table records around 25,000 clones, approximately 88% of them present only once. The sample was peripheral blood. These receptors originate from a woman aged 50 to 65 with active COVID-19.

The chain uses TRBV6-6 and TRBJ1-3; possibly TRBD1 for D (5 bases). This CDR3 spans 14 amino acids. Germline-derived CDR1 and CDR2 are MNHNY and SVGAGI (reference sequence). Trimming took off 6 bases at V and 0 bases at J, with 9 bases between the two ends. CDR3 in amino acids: CASRSGYSGNTIYF. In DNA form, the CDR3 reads TGTGCCAGCAGATCAGGGTACTCTGGAAACACCATATATTTT.

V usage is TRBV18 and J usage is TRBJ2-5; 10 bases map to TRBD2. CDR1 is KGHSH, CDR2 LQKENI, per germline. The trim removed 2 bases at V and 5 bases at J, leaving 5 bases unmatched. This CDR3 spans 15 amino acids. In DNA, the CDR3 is TGTGCCAGCTCACCATCTAGCGGGAGCCGGGAGACCCAGTACTTC. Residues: CASSPSSGSRETQYF. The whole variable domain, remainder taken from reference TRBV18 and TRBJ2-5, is NAGVMQNPRHLVRRRGQEARLRCSPMKGHSHVYWYRQLPEEGLKFMVYLQKENIIDESGMPKERFSAEFPKEGPSILRIQQVVRGDSAAYFCASSPSSGSRETQYFGPGTRLLVL.

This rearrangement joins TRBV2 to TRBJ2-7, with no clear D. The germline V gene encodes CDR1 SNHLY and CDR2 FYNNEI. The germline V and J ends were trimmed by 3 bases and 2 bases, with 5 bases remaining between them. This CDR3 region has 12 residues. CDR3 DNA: TGTGCCAGCAGTGACGCTACCTACGAGCAGTACTTC. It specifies CASSDATYEQYF.

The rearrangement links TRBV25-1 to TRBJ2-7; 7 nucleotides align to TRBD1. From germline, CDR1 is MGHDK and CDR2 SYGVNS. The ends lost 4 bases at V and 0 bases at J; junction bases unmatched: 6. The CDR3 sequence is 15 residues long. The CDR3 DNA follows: TGTGCCAGCAGTGGAAAGGACAGGACCTCCTACGAGCAGTACTTC. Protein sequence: CASSGKDRTSYEQYF.

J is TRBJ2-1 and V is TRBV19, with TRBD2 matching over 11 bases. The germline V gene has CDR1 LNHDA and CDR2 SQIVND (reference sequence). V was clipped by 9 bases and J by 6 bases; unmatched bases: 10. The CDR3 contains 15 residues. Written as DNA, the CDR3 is TGTGCCAGCCAGTGGGGCACTAGCGGGAGCAATGAGCAGTTCTTC. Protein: CASQWGTSGSNEQFF.

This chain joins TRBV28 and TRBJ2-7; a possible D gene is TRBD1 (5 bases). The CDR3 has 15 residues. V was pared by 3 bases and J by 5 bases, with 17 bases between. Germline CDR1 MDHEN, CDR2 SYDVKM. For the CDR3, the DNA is TGTGCCAGCAGTTTTCTAGGGGCCGTCGACGACGAGCAGTACTTC. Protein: CASSFLGAVDDEQYF.

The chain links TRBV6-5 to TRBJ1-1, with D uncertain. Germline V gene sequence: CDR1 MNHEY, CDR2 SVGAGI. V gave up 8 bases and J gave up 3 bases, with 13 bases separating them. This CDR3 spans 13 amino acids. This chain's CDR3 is CASGELMDTEAFF. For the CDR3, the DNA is TGTGCCAGCGGAGAGCTGATGGACACTGAAGCTTTCTTT.

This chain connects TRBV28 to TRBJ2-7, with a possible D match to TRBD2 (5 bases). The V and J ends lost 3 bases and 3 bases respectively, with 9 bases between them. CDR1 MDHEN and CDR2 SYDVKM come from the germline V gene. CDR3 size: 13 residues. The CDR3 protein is CASSFEGIYEQYF. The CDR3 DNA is TGTGCCAGCAGTTTCGAGGGTATCTACGAGCAGTACTTC.

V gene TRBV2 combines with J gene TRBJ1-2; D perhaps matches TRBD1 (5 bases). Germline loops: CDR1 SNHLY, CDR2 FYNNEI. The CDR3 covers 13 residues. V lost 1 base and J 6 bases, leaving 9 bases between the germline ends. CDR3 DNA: TGTGCCAGCAGTGAAGGCAGGGCTGATGGCTACACCTTC. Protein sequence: CASSEGRADGYTF.

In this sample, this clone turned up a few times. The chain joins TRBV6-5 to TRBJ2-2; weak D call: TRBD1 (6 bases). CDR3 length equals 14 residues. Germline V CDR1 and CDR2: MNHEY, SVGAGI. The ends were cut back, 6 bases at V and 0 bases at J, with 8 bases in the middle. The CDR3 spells CASSWTANTGELFF. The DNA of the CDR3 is TGTGCCAGCAGCTGGACAGCGAACACCGGGGAGCTGTTTTTT.

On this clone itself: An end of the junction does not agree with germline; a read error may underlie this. CDR3 sequence (DNA): TGTGCCAGCAGCTCCCGTACCGGGACAGATTCCCCCCTGATGGCTTTC. Protein: CASSSRTGTDSPLMAF. This chain connects TRBV7-8 to TRBJ2-6; 7 nucleotides line up with TRBD1. Germline V CDR1 and CDR2: SGHVS, FQNEAQ. The CDR3 loop spans 16 amino acids.

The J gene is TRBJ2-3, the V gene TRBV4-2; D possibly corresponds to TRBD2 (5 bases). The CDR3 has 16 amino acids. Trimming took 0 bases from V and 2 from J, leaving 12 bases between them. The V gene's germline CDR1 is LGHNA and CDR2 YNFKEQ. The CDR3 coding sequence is TGTGCCAGCAGCCAAGATGGGAGCCAGTTCACAGATACGCAGTATTTT. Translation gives CASSQDGSQFTDTQYF.

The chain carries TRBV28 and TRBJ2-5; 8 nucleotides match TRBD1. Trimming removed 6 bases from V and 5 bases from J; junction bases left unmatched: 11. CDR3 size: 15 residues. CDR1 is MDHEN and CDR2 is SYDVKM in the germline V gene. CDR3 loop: CASSSRTGWMETQYF. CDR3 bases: TGTGCCAGCAGCTCAAGGACAGGGTGGATGGAGACCCAGTACTTC.

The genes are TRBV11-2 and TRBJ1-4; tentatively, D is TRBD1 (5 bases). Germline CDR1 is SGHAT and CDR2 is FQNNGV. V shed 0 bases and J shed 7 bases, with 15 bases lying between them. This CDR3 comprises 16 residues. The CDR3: CASSLDQGRTFEKLFF. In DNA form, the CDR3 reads TGTGCCAGCAGCTTAGATCAGGGCAGGACGTTTGAAAAACTGTTTTTT.

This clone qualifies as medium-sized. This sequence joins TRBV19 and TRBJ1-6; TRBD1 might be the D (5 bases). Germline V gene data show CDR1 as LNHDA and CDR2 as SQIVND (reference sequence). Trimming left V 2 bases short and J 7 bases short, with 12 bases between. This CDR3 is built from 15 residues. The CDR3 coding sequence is TGTGCCAGTAGTATAAGAAGGGGATGGAATTCACCCCTCCACTTT. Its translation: CASSIRRGWNSPLHF.

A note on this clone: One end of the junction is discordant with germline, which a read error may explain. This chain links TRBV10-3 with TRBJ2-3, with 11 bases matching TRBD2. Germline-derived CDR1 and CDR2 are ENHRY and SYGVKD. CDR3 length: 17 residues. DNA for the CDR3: TGTGCCACCAGTGGAATGACTAGCGGGGCTAGCACAGATACGCAGTATTTT. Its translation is CATSGMTSGASTDTQYF.

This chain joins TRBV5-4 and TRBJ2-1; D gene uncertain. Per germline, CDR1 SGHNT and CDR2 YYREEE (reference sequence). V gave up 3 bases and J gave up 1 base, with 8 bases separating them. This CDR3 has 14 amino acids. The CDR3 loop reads CASSSGVSYNEQFF. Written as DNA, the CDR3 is TGTGCCAGCAGCTCCGGAGTATCCTACAATGAGCAGTTCTTC.

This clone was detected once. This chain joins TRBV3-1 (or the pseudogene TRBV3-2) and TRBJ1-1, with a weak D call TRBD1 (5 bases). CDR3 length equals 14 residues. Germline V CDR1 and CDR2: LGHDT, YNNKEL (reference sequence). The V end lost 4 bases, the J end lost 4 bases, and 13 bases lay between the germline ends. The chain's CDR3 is CASSRQSGFTEAFF. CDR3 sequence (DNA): TGTGCCAGCAGCCGGCAGTCAGGGTTCACTGAAGCTTTCTTT.

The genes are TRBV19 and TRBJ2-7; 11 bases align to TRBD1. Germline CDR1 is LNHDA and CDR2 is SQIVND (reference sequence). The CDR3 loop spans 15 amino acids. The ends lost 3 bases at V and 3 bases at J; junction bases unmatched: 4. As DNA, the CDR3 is TGTGCCAGTAGTATGGGACAGGGGGTGCGCTACGAGCAGTACTTC. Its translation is CASSMGQGVRYEQYF.

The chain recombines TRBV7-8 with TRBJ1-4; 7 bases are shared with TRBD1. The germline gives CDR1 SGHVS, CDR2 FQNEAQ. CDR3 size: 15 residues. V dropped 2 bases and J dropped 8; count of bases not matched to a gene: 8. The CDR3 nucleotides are TGTGCCAGCAGCTTAACCAGAGGGGGCCGAGAAAAACTGTTTTTT. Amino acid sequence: CASSLTRGGREKLFF. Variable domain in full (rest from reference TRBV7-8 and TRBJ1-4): GAGVSQSPRYKVAKRGQDVALRCDPISGHVSLFWYQQALGQGPEFLTYFQNEAQLDKSGLPSDRFFAERPEGSVSTLKIQRTQQEDSAVYLCASSLTRGGREKLFFGSGTQLSVL.

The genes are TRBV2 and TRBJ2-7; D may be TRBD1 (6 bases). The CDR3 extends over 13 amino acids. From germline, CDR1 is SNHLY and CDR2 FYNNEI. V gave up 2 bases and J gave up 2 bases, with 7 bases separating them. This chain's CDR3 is CASSERTAYEQYF. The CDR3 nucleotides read TGTGCCAGCAGTGAACGGACAGCCTACGAGCAGTACTTC.

CDR3 sequence (DNA): TGTGCCAGCAGTTTACAGGGGAATGAAGCTTTCTTT. Encoded protein: CASSLQGNEAFF. The V gene is TRBV12-3 or TRBV12-4, the J gene TRBJ1-1; tentative D call: TRBD1 (6 bases). V lost 2 bases, J lost 7 bases, and 8 bases lay in between. CDR3 length: 12 amino acids.

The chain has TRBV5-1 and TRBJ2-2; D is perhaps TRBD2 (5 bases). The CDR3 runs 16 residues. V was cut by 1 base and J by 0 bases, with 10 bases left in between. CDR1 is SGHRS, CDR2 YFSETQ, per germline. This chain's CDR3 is CASSLTADANTGELFF. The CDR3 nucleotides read TGCGCCAGCAGCTTGACAGCGGACGCGAACACCGGGGAGCTGTTTTTT.

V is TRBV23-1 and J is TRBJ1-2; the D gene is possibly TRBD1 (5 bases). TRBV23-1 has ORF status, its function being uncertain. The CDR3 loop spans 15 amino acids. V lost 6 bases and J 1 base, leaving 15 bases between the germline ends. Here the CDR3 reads CASSSQGAFNYGYTF. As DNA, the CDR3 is TGCGCCAGCAGCTCGCAGGGTGCCTTTAACTATGGCTACACCTTC.

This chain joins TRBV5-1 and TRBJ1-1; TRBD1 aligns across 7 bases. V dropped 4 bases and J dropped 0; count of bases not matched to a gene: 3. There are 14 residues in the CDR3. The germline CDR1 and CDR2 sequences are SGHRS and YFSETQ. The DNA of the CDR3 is TGCGCCAGCAGCCTAGGGGGCTTGAACACTGAAGCTTTCTTT. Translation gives CASSLGGLNTEAFF.

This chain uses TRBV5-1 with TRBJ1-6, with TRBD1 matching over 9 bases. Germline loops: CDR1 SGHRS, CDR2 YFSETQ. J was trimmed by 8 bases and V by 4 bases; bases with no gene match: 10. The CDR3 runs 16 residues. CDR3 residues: CASSLGTGTVDSPLHF. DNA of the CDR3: TGCGCCAGCAGCCTCGGGACAGGGACTGTGGATTCACCCCTCCACTTT.

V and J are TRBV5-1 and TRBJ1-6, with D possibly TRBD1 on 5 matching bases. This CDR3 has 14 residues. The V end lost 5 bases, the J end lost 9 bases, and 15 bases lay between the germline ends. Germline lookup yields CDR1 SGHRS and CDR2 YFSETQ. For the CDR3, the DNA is TGCGCCAGCAGGGAGGAGGAGGGGAGTTCACCCCTCCACTTT. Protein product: CASREEEGSSPLHF.

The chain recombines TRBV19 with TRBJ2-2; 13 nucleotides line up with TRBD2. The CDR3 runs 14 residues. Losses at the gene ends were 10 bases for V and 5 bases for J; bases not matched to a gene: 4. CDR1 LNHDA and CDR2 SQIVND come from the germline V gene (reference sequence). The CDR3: CAMATSGGTGELFF. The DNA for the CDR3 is TGTGCCATGGCGACTAGCGGGGGGACCGGGGAGCTGTTTTTT.